This T cell receptor (beta chain) was captured in a study of T cell responses to AZD1222 COVID-19 vaccine. Study-wide results and caveats: A mostly white British donor set with more females was recruited, and clonal diversity was possibly underestimated. Compared with day 0, the breadth and depth of the Spike-specific TCR repertoire rose significantly after two doses of AZD1222. Seropositive at baseline were only six AZD1222 recipients.

Only in-frame clones appear in the TCRdb table, and some are missing; sequencing was by immunoSEQ multiplex PCR. The repertoire consists of roughly 120,000 clones, with nearly 90% occurring once and the leading ten covering roughly 3%. Of note for this clone: Its cognate antigen is unknown.

The TCR sequence derives from an adult in good health. The specimen comprised peripheral blood, sampled on day 0 of AZD1222 vaccination.

The DNA for the CDR3 is TGTGCCAGCAGTCGTACGAGGGGGGACAATCAGCCCCAGCATTTT. This gives the protein CASSRTRGDNQPQHF. The chain recombines TRBV6-5 with TRBJ1-5; the D gene is possibly TRBD1 (6 bases). The CDR3 totals 15 residues. The germline gives CDR1 MNHEY, CDR2 SVGAGI. Trimming stripped 5 bases from V and 3 bases from J, with 14 bases between.